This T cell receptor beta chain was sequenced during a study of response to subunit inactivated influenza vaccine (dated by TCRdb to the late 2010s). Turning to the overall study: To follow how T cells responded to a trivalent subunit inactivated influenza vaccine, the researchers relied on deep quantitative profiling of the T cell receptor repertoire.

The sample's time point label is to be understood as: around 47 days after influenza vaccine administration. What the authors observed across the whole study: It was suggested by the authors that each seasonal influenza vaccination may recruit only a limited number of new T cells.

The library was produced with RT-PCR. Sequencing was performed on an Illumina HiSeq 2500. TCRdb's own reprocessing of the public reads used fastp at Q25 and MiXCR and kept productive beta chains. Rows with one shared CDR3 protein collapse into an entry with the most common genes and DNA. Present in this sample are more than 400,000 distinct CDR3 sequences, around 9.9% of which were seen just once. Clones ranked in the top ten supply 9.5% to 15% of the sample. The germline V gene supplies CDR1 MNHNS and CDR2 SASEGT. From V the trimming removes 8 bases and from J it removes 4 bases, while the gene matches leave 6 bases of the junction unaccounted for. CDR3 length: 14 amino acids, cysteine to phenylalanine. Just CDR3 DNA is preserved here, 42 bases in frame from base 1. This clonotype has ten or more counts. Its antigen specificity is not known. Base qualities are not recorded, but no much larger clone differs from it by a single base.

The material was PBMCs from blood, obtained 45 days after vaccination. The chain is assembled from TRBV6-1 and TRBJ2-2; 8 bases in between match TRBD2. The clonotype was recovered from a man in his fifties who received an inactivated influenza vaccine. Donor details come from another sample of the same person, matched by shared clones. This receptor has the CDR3 CASVLAGGTGELFF. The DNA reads TGTGCCAGCGTCCTCGCGGGGGGCACCGGGGAGCTGTTTTTT.